The rows below give T cell receptor beta chains drawn from one sample of a study of OX40 agonist ivuxolimab in advanced cancers. TCRdb's table, derived via immunoSEQ multiplex PCR, lists solely in-frame clones and lacks some. The sample carries more than 75,000 clones, approximately 90% recorded once. Sequencing used CD4+ or CD8+ T cells sorted from blood, obtained in a trial of the OX40 agonist ivuxolimab. The source of these receptors is an adult with an advanced solid tumor such as melanoma, head and neck, liver or kidney cancer. Each CDR3 is given with its conserved first and last residue. The D gene is left open where the match is weak. For some rows the clone size is stated as once, few or many, or as a class when expanded; others skip it.

abundance,j_gene,d_gene,v_gene,CDR3aa,CDR3nt
-,TRBJ2-3,TRBD2,TRBV28,CASSLGGSTDTQYF,TGTGCCAGCAGTTTGGGGGGGTCCACAGATACGCAGTATTTT
-,TRBJ1-2,TRBD1,TRBV9,CASSGQGAYGYTF,TGTGCCAGCAGCGGACAGGGGGCCTATGGCTACACCTTC
-,TRBJ2-1,-,TRBV7-9,CASSLNPISEQFF,TGTGCCAGCAGCCTGAATCCCATTAGTGAGCAGTTCTTC
-,TRBJ1-2,TRBD1,TRBV6-7,CASSRTGPWAGYTF,TGTGCCAGCAGTAGGACAGGCCCCTGGGCCGGCTACACCTTC
-,TRBJ1-2,-,TRBV14,CASSQDRLGYYGYTF,TGTGCCAGCAGCCAAGACAGACTGGGGTACTATGGCTACACCTTC
once,TRBJ1-2,-,TRBV30,CAWSTGNYGYTF,TGTGCCTGGTCGACGGGAAACTATGGCTACACCTTC
-,TRBJ1-4,-,TRBV7-9,CASSGGHSTNEKLFF,TGTGCCAGCAGCGGGGGGCACTCAACTAATGAAAAACTGTTTTTT
-,TRBJ2-5,-,TRBV5-1,CASSLAGAGETQYF,TGCGCCAGCAGCTTGGCAGGGGCTGGGGAGACCCAGTACTTC
once,TRBJ1-3,-,TRBV9,CASSVMGEGNTIYF,TGTGCCAGCAGCGTTATGGGTGAAGGAAACACCATATATTTT
-,TRBJ1-1,-,TRBV15,CATSKRQAPEAFF,TGTGCCACCAGCAAACGACAGGCCCCTGAAGCTTTCTTT
-,TRBJ1-4,TRBD1,TRBV5-1,CASSLGTGGNEKLFF,TGCGCCAGCAGCTTGGGGACAGGGGGTAATGAAAAACTGTTTTTT
-,TRBJ2-4,TRBD1,TRBV2,CASSENSGGKDIQYF,TGTGCCAGCAGTGAAAACTCAGGGGGCAAGGACATTCAGTACTTC
few,TRBJ2-7,-,TRBV27,CASSLGFEQYF,TGTGCCAGCAGTTTAGGGTTCGAGCAGTACTTC